A selection of T cell receptor beta chains follows, all from one sample in a study of blood T cells in healthy people across ages. MiXCR, run by TCRdb on the 5' RACE reads, gives a single entry per CDR3 protein. This table holds more than 900,000 distinct CDR3 sequences, about 25% found once. This same sample was also taken into another study, of T cells of mothers and their children.

Material: blood. The receptors were sampled from a girl under 10 years old in good health. Each CDR3 is given without its conserved first and last residue.

cdr3_aa | v_call
ASQTSGRGDIQY | TRBV6-1
ASSVETGGTYEQY | TRBV2
ASSSKVSWEDEQF | TRBV5-4
SVVETGNEKLF | TRBV29-1
ASSPADNTEAF | TRBV7-3
ASSPAHGAGIDIQC | TRBV7-9
ASSDLSGGGETQY | TRBV6-1
ASSSGQGRMGTDTQY | TRBV5-1
ASSDGGRLETQH | TRBV2
ASSPSVMSVYTGELF | TRBV5-5
ASSLSGSEETQY | TRBV7-3
SARDWGGGEKLF | TRBV20-1
ASSLRDGDTDTQY | TRBV12-3/TRBV12-4
SVGTKDRENTIY | TRBV29-1
ASSIVGYTEAF | TRBV19
ASRVQGASRVSPLH | TRBV2
ASSLMGDSYNEQF | TRBV5-1
ACGKGPQETQY | TRBV3-1
ASSLIPRGQKGTYEQY | TRBV5-1
SARRTGDDNQPQH | TRBV20-1
ASAEIDRTTRYGYT | TRBV27
ASKHGRYNEQF | TRBV12-3/TRBV12-4
ASSLWASNDRETQY | TRBV27
ASSPHRDPYEQY | TRBV9
ASSYSWSRSPLH | TRBV6-5
ASKDGPGPPDTQY | TRBV12-3/TRBV12-4
SVLITGTRYYEQY | TRBV29-1
AISEGGWHIQY | TRBV10-3
SASRTGTEAF | TRBV20-1
ASSLAQARYGYT | TRBV7-9
SVERHEDLGAF | TRBV29-1
AGTNSGQSEAF | TRBV2